This is a list of T cell receptor beta chains from one sample in a study of CD8+ T cells in alopecia areata. Produced via immunoSEQ multiplex PCR; TCRdb's table is partial and in-frame only. This table has around 140,000 clones, about 60% appearing once. This specimen was CD4+ T cells sorted from blood, taken at week 0. The receptors were gathered from a human donor with alopecia areata. Each CDR3 is given with its conserved first and last residue. The D gene is left open where the match is weak. Size values are once, few and many counts, or a class for expanded clones, and some rows have none.

TRBJ2-7 | TRBV29-1 | . | few | CSVTLKGGVEQYF | TGCAGCGTCACGCTAAAGGGCGGGGTGGAGCAGTACTTC
TRBJ2-5 | TRBV29-1 | . | few | CSGGAETQYF | TGCAGCGGGGGAGCAGAGACCCAGTACTTC
TRBJ2-5 | TRBV7-2 | . | . | CASSLVGFQETQYF | TGTGCCAGCAGCTTAGTTGGCTTCCAAGAGACCCAGTACTTC
TRBJ2-6 | TRBV28 | . | few | CASSQGGAGANVLTF | TGTGCCAGCAGCCAGGGTGGAGCTGGGGCCAACGTCCTGACTTTC
TRBJ1-1 | TRBV7-9 | . | . | CASSLSGRGTEAFF | TGTGCCAGCAGCTTATCGGGGAGAGGCACTGAAGCTTTCTTT
TRBJ1-1 | TRBV7-9 | . | . | CASSPLETPNTEAFF | TGTGCCAGCAGCCCCCTCGAGACCCCGAACACTGAAGCTTTCTTT
TRBJ1-6 | TRBV2 | . | few | CASTQDSFNSPLHF | TGTGCCAGCACCCAAGACAGCTTTAATTCACCCCTCCACTTT
TRBJ1-1 | TRBV5-1 | TRBD1 | . | CASSRTGTEAFF | TGCGCCAGCAGCCGGACAGGGACTGAAGCTTTCTTT
TRBJ1-1 | TRBV5-4 | TRBD1 | . | CASLSRTGRNTEAFF | TGTGCCAGCTTATCCCGGACAGGGCGAAACACTGAAGCTTTCTTT
TRBJ2-5 | TRBV7-2 | . | . | CASSRDRKETQYF | TGTGCCAGCAGCCGAGACAGAAAAGAGACCCAGTACTTC
TRBJ1-2 | TRBV2 | . | . | CASSPRGPRSLKGYTF | TGTGCCAGCAGCCCAAGGGGCCCCAGATCCCTGAAGGGCTACACCTTC
TRBJ1-6 | TRBV18 | . | once | CASSPTGGLNSPLHF | TGTGCCAGCTCACCGACGGGGGGCCTTAATTCACCCCTCCACTTT
TRBJ2-7 | TRBV10-3 | TRBD2 | few | CAISEGASGPYEQYF | TGTGCCATCAGTGAGGGGGCTAGCGGACCCTACGAGCAGTACTTC
TRBJ1-1 | TRBV19 | . | many | CASTAPGTTEAFF | TGTGCCAGTACCGCGCCAGGGACGACTGAAGCTTTCTTT
TRBJ2-1 | TRBV15 | . | . | CATSILNEQFF | TGTGCCACCAGCATTCTCAATGAGCAGTTCTTC
TRBJ1-6 | TRBV28 | . | . | CASSLGVMGNSPLHF | TGTGCCAGCAGTTTAGGGGTCATGGGTAATTCACCCCTCCACTTT
TRBJ2-5 | TRBV30 | . | . | CALKGLPVETQYF | TGTGCCTTGAAGGGACTGCCGGTGGAGACCCAGTACTTC
TRBJ2-7 | TRBV29-1 | . | . | CSVEQGGFYEQYF | TGCAGCGTTGAGCAGGGAGGTTTCTACGAGCAGTACTTC
TRBJ1-5 | TRBV25-1 | . | . | CASSEGNQPQHF | TGTGCCAGCAGTGAAGGGAATCAGCCCCAGCATTTT
TRBJ2-1 | TRBV18 | TRBD2 | . | CASSPGRVEQFF | TGTGCCAGCTCACCAGGGAGGGTTGAGCAGTTCTTC
TRBJ2-6 | TRBV11-2 | . | . | CASSPRGASGANVLTF | TGTGCCAGCAGCCCCCGTGGGGCCTCTGGGGCCAACGTCCTGACTTTC
TRBJ2-3 | TRBV10-3 | TRBD2 | few | CAMATSGGGDTQYF | TGTGCCATGGCTACTAGCGGGGGCGGAGATACGCAGTATTTT